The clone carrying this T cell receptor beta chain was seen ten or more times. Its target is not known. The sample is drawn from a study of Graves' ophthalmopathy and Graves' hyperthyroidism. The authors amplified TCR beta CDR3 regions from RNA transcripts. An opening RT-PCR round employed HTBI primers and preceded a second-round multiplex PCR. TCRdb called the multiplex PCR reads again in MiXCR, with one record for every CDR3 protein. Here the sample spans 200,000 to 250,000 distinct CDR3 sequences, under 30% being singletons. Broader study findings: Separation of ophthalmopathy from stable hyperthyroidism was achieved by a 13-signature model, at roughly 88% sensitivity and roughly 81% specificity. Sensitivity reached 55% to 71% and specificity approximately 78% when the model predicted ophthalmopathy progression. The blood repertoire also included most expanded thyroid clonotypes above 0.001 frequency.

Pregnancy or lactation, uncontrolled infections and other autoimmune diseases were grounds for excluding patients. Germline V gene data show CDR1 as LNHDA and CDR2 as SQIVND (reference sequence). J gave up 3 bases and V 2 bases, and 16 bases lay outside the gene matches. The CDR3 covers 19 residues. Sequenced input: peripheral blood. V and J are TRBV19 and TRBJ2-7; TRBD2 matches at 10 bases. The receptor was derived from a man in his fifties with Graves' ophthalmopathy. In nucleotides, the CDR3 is TGTGCCAGTAGTATAAAGGTTGGTCTAGCGGGAGTGAAGGACTACGAGCAGTACTTC. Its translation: CASSIKVGLAGVKDYEQYF. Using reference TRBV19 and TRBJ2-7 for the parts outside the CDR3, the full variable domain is DGGITQSPKYLFRKEGQNVTLSCEQNLNHDAMYWYRQDPGQGLRLIYYSQIVNDFQKGDIAEGYSVSREKKESFPLTVTSAQKNPTAFYLCASSIKVGLAGVKDYEQYFGPGTRLTVT.